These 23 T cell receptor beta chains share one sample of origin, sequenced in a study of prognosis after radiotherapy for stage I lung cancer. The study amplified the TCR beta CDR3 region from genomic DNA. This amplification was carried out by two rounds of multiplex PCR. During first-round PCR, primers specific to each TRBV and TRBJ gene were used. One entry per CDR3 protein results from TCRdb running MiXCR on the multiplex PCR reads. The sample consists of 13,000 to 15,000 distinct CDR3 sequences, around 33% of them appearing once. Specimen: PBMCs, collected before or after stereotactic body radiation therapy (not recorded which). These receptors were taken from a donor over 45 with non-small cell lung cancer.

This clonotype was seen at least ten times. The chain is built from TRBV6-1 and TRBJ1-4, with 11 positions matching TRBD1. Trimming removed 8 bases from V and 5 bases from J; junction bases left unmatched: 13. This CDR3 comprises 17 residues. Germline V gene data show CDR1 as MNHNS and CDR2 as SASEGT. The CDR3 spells CASSYSSGQGANEKLFF. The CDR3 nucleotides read TGTGCCAGCTCCTATTCCAGTGGACAGGGGGCGAATGAAAAACTGTTTTTT.

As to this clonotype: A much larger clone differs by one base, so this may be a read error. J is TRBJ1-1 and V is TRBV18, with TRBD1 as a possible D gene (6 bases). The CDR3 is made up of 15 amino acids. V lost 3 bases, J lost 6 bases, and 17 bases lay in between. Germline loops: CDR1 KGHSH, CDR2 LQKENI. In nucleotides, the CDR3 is TGTGCCAGCTCACCGGGGACAAGGGGTCGAGCTGAAGCTTTCTTT. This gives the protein CASSPGTRGRAEAFF.

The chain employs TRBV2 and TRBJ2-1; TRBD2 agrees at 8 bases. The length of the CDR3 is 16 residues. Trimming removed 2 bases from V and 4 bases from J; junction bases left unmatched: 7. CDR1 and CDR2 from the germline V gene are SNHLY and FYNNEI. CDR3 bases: TGTGCCAGCAGTGAAATAGAGACTAGCGTTTACAATGAGCAGTTCTTC. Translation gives CASSEIETSVYNEQFF. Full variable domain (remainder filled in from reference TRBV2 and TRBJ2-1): EPEVTQTPSHQVTQMGQEVILRCVPISNHLYFYWYRQILGQKVEFLVSFYNNEISEKSEIFDDQFSVERPDGSNFTLKIRSTKLEDSAMYFCASSEIETSVYNEQFFGPGTRLTVL.

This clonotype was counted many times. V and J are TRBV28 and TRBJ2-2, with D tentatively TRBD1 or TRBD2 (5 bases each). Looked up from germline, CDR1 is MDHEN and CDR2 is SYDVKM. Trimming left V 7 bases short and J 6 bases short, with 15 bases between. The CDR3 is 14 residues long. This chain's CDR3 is CASNLLVGAGELFF. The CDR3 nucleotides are TGTGCCAGCAACCTCCTAGTGGGGGCCGGGGAGCTGTTTTTT.

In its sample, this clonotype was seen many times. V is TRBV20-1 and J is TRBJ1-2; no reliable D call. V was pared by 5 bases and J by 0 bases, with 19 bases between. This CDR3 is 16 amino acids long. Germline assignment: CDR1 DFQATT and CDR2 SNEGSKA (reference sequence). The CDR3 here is CSALEGGPRANYGYTF. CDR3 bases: TGCAGTGCTCTAGAGGGAGGACCGCGAGCTAACTATGGCTACACCTTC.

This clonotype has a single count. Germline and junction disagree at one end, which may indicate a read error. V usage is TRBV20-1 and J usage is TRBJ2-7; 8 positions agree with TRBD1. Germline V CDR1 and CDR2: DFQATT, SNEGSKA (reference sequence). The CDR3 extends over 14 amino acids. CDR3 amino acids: CSAAIRDRSYEHYF. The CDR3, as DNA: TGCAGTGCTGCGATCCGGGACAGGTCCTACGAGCATTACTTC.

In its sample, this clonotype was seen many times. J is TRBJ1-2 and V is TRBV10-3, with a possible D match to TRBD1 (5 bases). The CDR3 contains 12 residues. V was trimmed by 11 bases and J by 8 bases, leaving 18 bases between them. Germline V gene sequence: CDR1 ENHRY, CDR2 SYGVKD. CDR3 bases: TGTGCCTCGCAGGAGGGACGGAGCGGCTACACCTTC. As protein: CASQEGRSGYTF.

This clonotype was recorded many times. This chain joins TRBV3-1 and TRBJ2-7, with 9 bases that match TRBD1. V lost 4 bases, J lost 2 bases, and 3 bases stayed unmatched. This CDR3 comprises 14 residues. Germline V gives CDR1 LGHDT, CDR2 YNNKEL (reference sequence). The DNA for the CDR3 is TGTGCCAGCAGCCCGGGGACAGGGCCCTACGAGCAGTACTTC. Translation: CASSPGTGPYEQYF.

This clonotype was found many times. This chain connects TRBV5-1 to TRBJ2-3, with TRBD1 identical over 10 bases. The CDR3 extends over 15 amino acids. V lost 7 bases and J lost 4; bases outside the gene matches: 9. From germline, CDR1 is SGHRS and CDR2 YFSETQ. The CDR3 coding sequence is TGCGCCAGCGCCGGGACAGGGGTGCTGGCAGATACGCAGTATTTT. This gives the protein CASAGTGVLADTQYF.

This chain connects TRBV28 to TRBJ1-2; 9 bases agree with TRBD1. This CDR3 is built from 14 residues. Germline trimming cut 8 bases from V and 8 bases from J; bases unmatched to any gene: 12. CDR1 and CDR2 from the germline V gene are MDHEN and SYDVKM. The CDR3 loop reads CASCLTGGVVGYTF. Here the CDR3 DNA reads TGTGCCAGCTGTCTGACAGGGGGAGTGGTGGGCTACACCTTC.

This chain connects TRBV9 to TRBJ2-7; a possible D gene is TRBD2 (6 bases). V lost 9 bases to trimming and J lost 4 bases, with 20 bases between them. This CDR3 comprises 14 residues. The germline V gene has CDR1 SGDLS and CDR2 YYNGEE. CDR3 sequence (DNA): TGTGCCATTAGCGCGACGGTGGGGGGATACGAGCAGTACTTC. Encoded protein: CAISATVGGYEQYF.

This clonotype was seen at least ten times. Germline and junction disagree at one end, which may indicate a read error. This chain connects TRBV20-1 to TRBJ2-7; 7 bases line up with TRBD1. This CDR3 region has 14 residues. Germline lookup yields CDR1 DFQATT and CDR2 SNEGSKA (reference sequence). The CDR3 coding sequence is TGCAGTGCCGAAAAAGGGGACAGCTCCTACGAGCAATACTTC. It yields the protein CSAEKGDSSYEQYF.

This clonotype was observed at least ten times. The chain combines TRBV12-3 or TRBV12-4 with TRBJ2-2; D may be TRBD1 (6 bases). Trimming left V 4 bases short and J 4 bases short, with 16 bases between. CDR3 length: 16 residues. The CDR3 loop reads CASSSRERGGTGELFF. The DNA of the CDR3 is TGTGCCAGCAGTTCAAGGGAGCGAGGGGGCACCGGGGAGCTGTTTTTT.

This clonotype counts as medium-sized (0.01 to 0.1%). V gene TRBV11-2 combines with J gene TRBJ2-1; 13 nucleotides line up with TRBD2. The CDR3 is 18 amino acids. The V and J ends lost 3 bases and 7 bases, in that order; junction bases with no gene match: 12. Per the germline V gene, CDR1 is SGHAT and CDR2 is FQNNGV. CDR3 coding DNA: TGTGCCAGCAGCTTTAGGCCAGGTACTAGCGGGGGGGCAAATGAGCAGTTCTTC. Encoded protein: CASSFRPGTSGGANEQFF.

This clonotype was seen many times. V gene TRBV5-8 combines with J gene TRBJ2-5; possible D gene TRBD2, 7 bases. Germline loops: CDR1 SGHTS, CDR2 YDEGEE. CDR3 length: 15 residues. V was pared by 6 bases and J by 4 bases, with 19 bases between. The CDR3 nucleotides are TGTGCCAGCAACTGGGGGGGGGCAGGGTCAGAGACCCAGTACTTC. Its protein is CASNWGGAGSETQYF.

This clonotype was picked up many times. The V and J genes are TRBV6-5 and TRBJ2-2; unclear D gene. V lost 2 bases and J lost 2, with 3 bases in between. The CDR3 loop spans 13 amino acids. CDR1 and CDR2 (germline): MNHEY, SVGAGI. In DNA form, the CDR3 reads TGTGCCAGCAGTTACCAAAACACCGGGGAGCTGTTTTTT. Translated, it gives CASSYQNTGELFF.

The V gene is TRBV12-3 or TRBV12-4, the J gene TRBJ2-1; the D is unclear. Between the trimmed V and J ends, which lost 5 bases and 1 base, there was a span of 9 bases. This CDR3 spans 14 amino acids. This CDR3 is CASSLPRSYNEQFF. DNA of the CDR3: TGTGCCAGCAGTCTGCCCAGGTCCTACAATGAGCAGTTCTTC.

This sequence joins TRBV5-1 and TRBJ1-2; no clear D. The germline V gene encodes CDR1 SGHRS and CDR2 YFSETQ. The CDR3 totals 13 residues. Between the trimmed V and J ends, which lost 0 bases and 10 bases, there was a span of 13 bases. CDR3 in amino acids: CASSLALGAFYTF. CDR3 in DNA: TGCGCCAGCAGCTTGGCCCTAGGCGCTTTCTACACCTTC.

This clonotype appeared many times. The CDR3 spells CASSWGLPQENYGYTF. CDR3 nucleotide sequence: TGTGCCAGCAGCTGGGGACTGCCACAGGAAAACTATGGCTACACCTTC. The gene calls are TRBV7-9 and TRBJ1-2; maybe TRBD1 (5 bases). This CDR3 has 16 residues. V lost 4 bases to trimming and J lost 2 bases, with 17 bases between them. Germline V gives CDR1 SEHNR, CDR2 FQNEAQ (reference sequence).

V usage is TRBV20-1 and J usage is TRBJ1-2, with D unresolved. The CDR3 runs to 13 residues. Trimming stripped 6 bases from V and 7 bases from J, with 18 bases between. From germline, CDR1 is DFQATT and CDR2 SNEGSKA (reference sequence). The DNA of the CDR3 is TGCAGTGCATCCACAATGACGGAATGTGGCTACACCTTC. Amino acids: CSASTMTECGYTF.

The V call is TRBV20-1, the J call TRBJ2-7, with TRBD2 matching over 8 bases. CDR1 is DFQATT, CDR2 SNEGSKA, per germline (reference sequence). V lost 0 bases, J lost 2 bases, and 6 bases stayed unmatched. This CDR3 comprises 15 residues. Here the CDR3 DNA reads TGCAGTGCTAGAGATCTTAGCGGGGCGACCTACGAGCAGTACTTC. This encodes CSARDLSGATYEQYF.

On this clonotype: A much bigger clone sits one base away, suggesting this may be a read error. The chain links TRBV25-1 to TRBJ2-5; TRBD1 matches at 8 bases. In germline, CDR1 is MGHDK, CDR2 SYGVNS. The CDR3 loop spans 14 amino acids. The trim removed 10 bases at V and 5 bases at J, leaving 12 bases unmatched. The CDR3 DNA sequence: TGTGCCATTCAGGTGTCAGGGGGCTGGGAGACCCAGTACTTC. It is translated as CAIQVSGGWETQYF.

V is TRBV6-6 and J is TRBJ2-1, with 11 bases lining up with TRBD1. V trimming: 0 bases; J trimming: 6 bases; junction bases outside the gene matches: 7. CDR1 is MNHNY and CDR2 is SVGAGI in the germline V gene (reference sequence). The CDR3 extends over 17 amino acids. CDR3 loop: CASSYSRQGTGGNEQFF. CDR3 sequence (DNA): TGTGCCAGCAGTTACTCGCGGCAAGGGACAGGGGGCAATGAGCAGTTCTTC.